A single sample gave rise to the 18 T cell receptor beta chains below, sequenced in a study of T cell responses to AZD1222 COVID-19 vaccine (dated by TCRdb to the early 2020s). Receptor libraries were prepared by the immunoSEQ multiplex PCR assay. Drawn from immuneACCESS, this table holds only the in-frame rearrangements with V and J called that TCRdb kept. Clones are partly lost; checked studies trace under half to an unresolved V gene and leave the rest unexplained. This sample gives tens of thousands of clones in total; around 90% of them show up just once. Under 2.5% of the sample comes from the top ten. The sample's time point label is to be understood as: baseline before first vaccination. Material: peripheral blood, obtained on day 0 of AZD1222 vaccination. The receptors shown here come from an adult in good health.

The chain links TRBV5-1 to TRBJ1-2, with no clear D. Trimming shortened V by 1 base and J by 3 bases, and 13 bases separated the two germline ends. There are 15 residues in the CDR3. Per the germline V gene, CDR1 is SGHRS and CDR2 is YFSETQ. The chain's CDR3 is CASSLNMAGDYGYTF. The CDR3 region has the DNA TGCGCCAGCAGCTTGAATATGGCTGGGGACTATGGCTACACCTTC.

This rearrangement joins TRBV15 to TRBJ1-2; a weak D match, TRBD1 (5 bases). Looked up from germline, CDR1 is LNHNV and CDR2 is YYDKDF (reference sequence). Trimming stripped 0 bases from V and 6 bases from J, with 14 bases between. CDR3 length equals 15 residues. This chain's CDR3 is CATSRDQGAGNGYTF. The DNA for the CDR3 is TGTGCCACCAGCAGAGATCAAGGGGCGGGGAATGGCTACACCTTC. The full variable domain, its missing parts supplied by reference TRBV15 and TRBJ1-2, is DAMVIQNPRYQVTQFGKPVTLSCSQTLNHNVMYWYQQKSSQAPKLLFHYYDKDFNNEADTPDNFQSRRPNTSFCFLDIRSPGLGDTAMYLCATSRDQGAGNGYTFGSGTRLTVV.

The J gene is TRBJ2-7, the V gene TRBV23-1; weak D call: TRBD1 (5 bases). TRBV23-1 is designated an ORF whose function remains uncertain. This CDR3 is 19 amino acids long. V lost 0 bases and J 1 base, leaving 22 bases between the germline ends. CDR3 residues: CASSQSSIPLGATSYEQYF. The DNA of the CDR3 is TGCGCCAGCAGTCAATCCTCCATCCCACTTGGGGCTACGTCCTACGAGCAGTACTTC.

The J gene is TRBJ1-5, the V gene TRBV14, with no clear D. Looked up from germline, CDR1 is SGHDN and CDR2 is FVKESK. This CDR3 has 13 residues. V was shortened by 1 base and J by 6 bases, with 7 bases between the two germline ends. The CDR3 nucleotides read TGTGCCAGCAGCCAAGGAGGGTCTCAGCCCCAGCATTTT. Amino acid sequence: CASSQGGSQPQHF.

Here the CDR3 DNA reads TGCAGTGCTAGTCACGGGGTTGGAGTCTTTACGCAGTATTTT. This codes for CSASHGVGVFTQYF. The genes are TRBV20-1 and TRBJ2-3, with D maybe TRBD2 (5 bases). This CDR3 comprises 14 residues. Trimming took off 3 bases at V and 8 bases at J, with 18 bases between the two ends. In germline, CDR1 is DFQATT, CDR2 SNEGSKA (reference sequence).

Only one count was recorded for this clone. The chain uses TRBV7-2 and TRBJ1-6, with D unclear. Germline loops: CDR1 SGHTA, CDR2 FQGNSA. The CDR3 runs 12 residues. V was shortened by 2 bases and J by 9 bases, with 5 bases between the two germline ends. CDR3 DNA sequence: TGTGCCAGCAGCTTACCCGGTTCACCCCTCCACTTT. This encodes CASSLPGSPLHF.

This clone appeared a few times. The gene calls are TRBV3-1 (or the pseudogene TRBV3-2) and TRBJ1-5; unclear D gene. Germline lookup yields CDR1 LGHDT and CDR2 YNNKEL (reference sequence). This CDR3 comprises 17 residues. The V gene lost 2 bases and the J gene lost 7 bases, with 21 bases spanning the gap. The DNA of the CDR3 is TGTGCCAGCAGCCAAAATCCGGAGGCTGGGCTAGGGCAGCCCCAGCATTTT. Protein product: CASSQNPEAGLGQPQHF.

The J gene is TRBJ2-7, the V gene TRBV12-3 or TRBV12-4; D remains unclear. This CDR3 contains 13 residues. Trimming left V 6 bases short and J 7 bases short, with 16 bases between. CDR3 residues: CASSQMPLREQYF. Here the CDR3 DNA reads TGTGCCAGCAGCCAAATGCCCCTTAGGGAGCAGTACTTC.

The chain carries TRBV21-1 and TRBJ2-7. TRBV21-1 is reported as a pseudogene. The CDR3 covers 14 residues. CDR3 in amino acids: CASSKKPVSYEQYF. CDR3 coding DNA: TGTGCCAGCAGCAAAAAGCCAGTCTCCTACGAGCAGTACTTC.

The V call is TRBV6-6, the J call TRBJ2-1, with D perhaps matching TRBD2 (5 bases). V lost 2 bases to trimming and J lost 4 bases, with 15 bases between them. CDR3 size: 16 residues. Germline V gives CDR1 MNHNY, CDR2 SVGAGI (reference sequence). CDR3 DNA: TGTGCCAGCAGTTACCCGATCCTGAGAGGGTACAATGAGCAGTTCTTC. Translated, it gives CASSYPILRGYNEQFF.

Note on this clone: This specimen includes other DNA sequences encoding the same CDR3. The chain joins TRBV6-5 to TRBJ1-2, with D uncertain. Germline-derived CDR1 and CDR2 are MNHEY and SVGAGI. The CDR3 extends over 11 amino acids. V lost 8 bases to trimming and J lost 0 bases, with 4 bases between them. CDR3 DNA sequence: TGTGCCAGCCGCTCTAACTATGGCTACACCTTC. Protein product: CASRSNYGYTF.

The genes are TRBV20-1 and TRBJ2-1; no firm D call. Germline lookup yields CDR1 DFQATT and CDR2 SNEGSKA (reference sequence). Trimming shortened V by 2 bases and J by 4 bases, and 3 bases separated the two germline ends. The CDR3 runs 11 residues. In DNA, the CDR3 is TGCAGTGCTAGAACTTACAATGAGCAGTTCTTC. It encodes CSARTYNEQFF.

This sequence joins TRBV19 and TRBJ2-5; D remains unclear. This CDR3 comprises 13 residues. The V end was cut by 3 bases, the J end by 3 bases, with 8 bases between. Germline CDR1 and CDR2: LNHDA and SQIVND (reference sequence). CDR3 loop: CASSMVLKETQYF. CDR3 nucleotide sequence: TGTGCCAGTAGTATGGTACTCAAAGAGACCCAGTACTTC.

The CDR3 DNA follows: TGTGCCAGCATTCAGGGACAGGGGGCGGTGGATACGCAGTATTTT. Translating gives CASIQGQGAVDTQYF. This sequence joins TRBV6-5 and TRBJ2-3; 12 nucleotides align to TRBD1. CDR1 MNHEY and CDR2 SVGAGI come from the germline V gene. V was pared by 7 bases and J by 6 bases, with 8 bases of the junction left unmatched. CDR3 length: 15 amino acids.

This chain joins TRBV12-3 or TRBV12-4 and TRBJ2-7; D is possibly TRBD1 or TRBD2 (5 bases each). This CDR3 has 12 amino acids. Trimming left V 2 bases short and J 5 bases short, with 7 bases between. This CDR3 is CASSLRGDEQYF. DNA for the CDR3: TGTGCCAGCAGTTTAAGAGGGGACGAGCAGTACTTC.

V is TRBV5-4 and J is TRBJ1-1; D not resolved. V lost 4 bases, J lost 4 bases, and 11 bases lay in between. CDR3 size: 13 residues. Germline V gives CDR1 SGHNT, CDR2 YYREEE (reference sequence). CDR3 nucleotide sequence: TGTGCCAGCAGCCTCCGGCCCCCCACTGAAGCTTTCTTT. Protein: CASSLRPPTEAFF.

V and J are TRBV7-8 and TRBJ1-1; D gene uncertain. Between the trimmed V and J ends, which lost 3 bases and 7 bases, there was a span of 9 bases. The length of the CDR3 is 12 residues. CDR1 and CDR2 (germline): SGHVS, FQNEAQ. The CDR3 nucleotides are TGTGCCAGCAGCTTTGGCCAGCGTGAAGCTTTCTTT. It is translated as CASSFGQREAFF. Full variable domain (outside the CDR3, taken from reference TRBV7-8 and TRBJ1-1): GAGVSQSPRYKVAKRGQDVALRCDPISGHVSLFWYQQALGQGPEFLTYFQNEAQLDKSGLPSDRFFAERPEGSVSTLKIQRTQQEDSAVYLCASSFGQREAFFGQGTRLTVV.

CDR3 nucleotide sequence: TGTGCCAGCAGCGTAGAGGCTAGCGGGGTTTTGACCCAGTACTTC. Translated: CASSVEASGVLTQYF. The gene calls are TRBV9 and TRBJ2-5, with TRBD2 matching 9 bases. Germline lookup yields CDR1 SGDLS and CDR2 YYNGEE. Trimming at V came to 0 bases and at J to 7 bases, leaving 7 bases not matched to a gene. The CDR3 has 15 residues.